This TCR beta chain was profiled in a study of OX40 agonist ivuxolimab in advanced cancers. Across the study: Eligibility rules accepted prior anti-PD-1, anti-PD-L1 or anti-CTLA-4 therapy, and 30% to 40% had some. Three patients, one with hepatocellular carcinoma and two with cutaneous melanoma, responded partially. Study conclusions and caveats: Relative to CD4+, CD8+ T cells held more expanded clones on average.

Sequenced by immunoSEQ multiplex PCR; TCRdb stores in-frame clones only, minus some. The table lists more than 60,000 clones, more than 70% of them singletons, with 5.2% in the top ten. V dropped 0 bases and J dropped 1 base, with 7 bases sitting between them. The CDR3 spans 14 residues. CDR1 is SGHKS and CDR2 is YYEKEE in the germline V gene (reference sequence). Blood samples were obtained at baseline, cycle 4 day 1, and cycle 7 day 1. Concerning this clone itself: What it binds is unknown.

The chain combines TRBV5-5 with TRBJ2-5; D call uncertain. The sequence was obtained from an adult with an advanced solid tumor such as melanoma, head and neck, liver or kidney cancer. Sequencing was performed on CD4+ or CD8+ T cells sorted from blood, taken in a trial of the OX40 agonist ivuxolimab. The CDR3 DNA sequence: TGTGCCAGCAGCTTGGAGCTTTTCCAAGAGACCCAGTACTTC. Translating it yields CASSLELFQETQYF.